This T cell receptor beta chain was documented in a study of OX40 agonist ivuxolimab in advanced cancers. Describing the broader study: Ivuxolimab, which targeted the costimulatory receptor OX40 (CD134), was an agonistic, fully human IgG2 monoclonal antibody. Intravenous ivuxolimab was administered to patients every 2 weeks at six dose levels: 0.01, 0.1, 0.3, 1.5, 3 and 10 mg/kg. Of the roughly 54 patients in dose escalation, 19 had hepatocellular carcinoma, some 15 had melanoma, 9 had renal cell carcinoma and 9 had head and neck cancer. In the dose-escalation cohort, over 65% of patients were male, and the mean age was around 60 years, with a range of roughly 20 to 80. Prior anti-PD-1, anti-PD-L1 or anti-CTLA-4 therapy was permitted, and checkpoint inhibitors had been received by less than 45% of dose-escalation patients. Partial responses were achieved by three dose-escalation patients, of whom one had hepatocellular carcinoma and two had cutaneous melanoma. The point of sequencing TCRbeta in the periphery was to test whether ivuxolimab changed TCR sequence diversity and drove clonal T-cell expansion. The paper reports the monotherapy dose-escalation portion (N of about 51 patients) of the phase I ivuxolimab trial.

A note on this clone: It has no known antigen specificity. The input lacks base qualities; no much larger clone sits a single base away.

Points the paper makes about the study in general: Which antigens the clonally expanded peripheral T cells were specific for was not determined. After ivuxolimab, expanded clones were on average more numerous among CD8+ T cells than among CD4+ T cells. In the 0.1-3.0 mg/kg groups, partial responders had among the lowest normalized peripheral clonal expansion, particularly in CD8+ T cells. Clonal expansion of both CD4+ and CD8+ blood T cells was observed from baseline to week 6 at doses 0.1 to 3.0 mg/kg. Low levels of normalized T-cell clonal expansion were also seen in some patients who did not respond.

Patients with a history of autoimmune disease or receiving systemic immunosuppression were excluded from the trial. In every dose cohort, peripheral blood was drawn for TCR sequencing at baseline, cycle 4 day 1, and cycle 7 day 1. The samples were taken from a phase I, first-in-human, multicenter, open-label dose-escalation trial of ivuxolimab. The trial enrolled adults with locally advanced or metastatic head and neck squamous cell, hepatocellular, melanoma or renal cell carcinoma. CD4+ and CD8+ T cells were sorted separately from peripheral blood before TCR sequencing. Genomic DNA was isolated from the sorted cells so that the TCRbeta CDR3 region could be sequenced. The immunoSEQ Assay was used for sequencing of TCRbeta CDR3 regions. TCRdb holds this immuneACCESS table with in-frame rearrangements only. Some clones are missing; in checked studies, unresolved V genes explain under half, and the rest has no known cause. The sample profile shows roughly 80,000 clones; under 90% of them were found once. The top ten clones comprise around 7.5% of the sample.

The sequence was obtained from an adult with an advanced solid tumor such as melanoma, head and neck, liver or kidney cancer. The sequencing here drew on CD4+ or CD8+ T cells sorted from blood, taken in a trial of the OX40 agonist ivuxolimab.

The CDR3 protein: CASSFVQGDYGYTF. The DNA sequence is TGTGCCAGCAGTTTCGTACAGGGTGACTATGGCTACACCTTC. This receptor chain uses TRBV27 and TRBJ1-2, and possibly TRBD1, on 6 matching bases. V loses 3 bases, J loses 3 bases, and the germline ends lie 11 bases apart. CDR1 and CDR2, looked up from the germline V gene (reference sequence), are MNHEY and SMNVEV. The CDR3 starts with the cysteine, ends with the phenylalanine, and has 14 residues. Only the CDR3 portion is preserved as DNA: 42 bases, with reading frame beginning at the first base.